These T cell receptor beta chains were read from a single sample in a study of blood T cell repertoires in COVID-19. TCRdb's copy holds only in-frame clones and misses some; the assay was immunoSEQ multiplex PCR. The sample yields a few hundred thousand clones, around 83% seen once. Sequencing was done on a sample of PBMCs or T cells enriched from blood (not recorded which). These receptor sequences come from a woman aged 45-65 years who had recovered from COVID-19. Each CDR3 is given with its conserved first and last residue. D genes are given only for firm matches. The size entry is marked missing in some rows and otherwise reads once, few, many or a size class.

j_call: TRBJ2-7; cdr3_length: 19; clone_size: NA; d_call: NA; v_call: TRBV2; cdr3_nt: TGTGCCAGCAGTGGGGGGGGCCTGACAGGACTCCCCCGCTCCTACGAGCAGTACTTC; cdr3_aa: CASSGGGLTGLPRSYEQYF
j_call: TRBJ1-2; cdr3_length: 15; clone_size: NA; d_call: TRBD1; v_call: TRBV19; cdr3_nt: TGTGCCAGTAGTATTCGACAGGGGGCCGGCTATGGCTACACCTTC; cdr3_aa: CASSIRQGAGYGYTF
j_call: TRBJ1-1; cdr3_length: 14; clone_size: NA; d_call: NA; v_call: TRBV19; cdr3_nt: TGTGCCAGTAGTATCCAGTCCATGAACACTGAAGCTTTCTTT; cdr3_aa: CASSIQSMNTEAFF
j_call: TRBJ1-1; cdr3_length: 14; clone_size: NA; d_call: NA; v_call: TRBV6-5; cdr3_nt: TGTGCCACAGTGGGTGGGGGGAAAGTCACTGAAGCTTTCTTT; cdr3_aa: CATVGGGKVTEAFF
j_call: TRBJ1-1; cdr3_length: 14; clone_size: NA; d_call: NA; v_call: TRBV6-5; cdr3_nt: TGTGCCAGCAGAGCAGGGAACATGAACACTGAAGCTTTCTTT; cdr3_aa: CASRAGNMNTEAFF
j_call: TRBJ2-2; cdr3_length: 21; clone_size: once; d_call: TRBD2; v_call: TRBV19; cdr3_nt: TGTGCCAGCCACGGACCTCCACCGGGACTAGCAAAGATAGGGAACACCGGGGAGCTGTTTTTT; cdr3_aa: CASHGPPPGLAKIGNTGELFF
j_call: TRBJ1-5; cdr3_length: 18; clone_size: once; d_call: TRBD1; v_call: TRBV7-9; cdr3_nt: TGTGCCAGCAGCTTATTCTCGGGGACAGGGGGAGTCAATCAGCCCCAGCATTTT; cdr3_aa: CASSLFSGTGGVNQPQHF
j_call: TRBJ1-2; cdr3_length: 12; clone_size: few; d_call: TRBD1; v_call: TRBV5-1; cdr3_nt: TGCGCCAGCAGCTTGGGGGACAGGCAAGGCACCTTC; cdr3_aa: CASSLGDRQGTF
j_call: TRBJ1-4; cdr3_length: 15; clone_size: NA; d_call: TRBD1; v_call: TRBV18; cdr3_nt: TGTGCCAGCTCAAGGGGACAGGGAAGGAATGAAAAACTGTTTTTT; cdr3_aa: CASSRGQGRNEKLFF
j_call: TRBJ1-1; cdr3_length: 15; clone_size: NA; d_call: TRBD1; v_call: TRBV9; cdr3_nt: TGTGCCAGCAGCTTAAGACCCGGGACAGGGACTGAAGCTTTCTTT; cdr3_aa: CASSLRPGTGTEAFF